The rows below give T cell receptor beta chains drawn from one sample of a study of T cells in Graves' hyperthyroidism and ophthalmopathy. TCRdb used MiXCR to reprocess the multiplex PCR reads, holding one entry per CDR3 protein. The sample has some 740,000 distinct CDR3 sequences, 13% to 15% seen once. The sample was blood. The receptor source for this set is a young woman with Graves' hyperthyroidism. The CDR3 runs from the conserved cysteine through the conserved F or W. D genes are given only for firm matches. Only some rows state a clone size, as once, few, many or a class for expanded clones.

>many|-|TRBV7-9|TRBJ2-1
CASSSPSDKASSYNEQFF
TGTGCCAGCAGCTCCCCCTCTGATAAAGCGAGCTCCTACAATGAGCAGTTCTTC
>many|-|TRBV28|TRBJ1-1
CASSLELRGRNTEAFF
TGTGCCAGCAGTTTGGAGCTTCGGGGAAGGAACACTGAAGCTTTCTTT
>many|TRBD1|TRBV27|TRBJ2-2
CASSLSRTGGTGELFF
TGTGCCAGCAGTTTATCGCGGACAGGGGGCACCGGGGAGCTGTTTTTT
>-|-|TRBV6-1|TRBJ1-2
CASRTDRVKGYTF
TGTGCCAGCAGAACGGACAGAGTGAAGGGCTACACCTTC
>many|TRBD2|TRBV3-1|TRBJ2-5
CASSLGTSGTLDQETQYF
TGTGCCAGCAGCCTAGGGACTAGCGGGACCCTGGACCAAGAGACCCAGTACTTC
>-|-|TRBV7-9|TRBJ1-6
CASSLWQDNSPLHF
TGTGCCAGCAGCTTATGGCAGGATAATTCACCCCTCCACTTT
>many|-|TRBV29-1|TRBJ2-7
CSVEAGSYEQYF
TGCAGCGTTGAGGCCGGCTCCTACGAGCAGTACTTC
>few|TRBD1|TRBV12-5|TRBJ2-1
CASGLLTFWDRDNNEQFF
TGTGCTAGTGGTTTACTCACTTTCTGGGACAGGGACAACAATGAGCAGTTCTTC
>few|-|TRBV24-1|TRBJ2-5
CATSDSRVRETQYF
TGTGCCACCAGTGATTCTAGGGTCAGAGAGACCCAGTACTTC
>many|-|TRBV7-6|TRBJ2-1
CASSPWDQGGNEQFF
TGTGCCAGCAGCCCATGGGATCAGGGTGGCAATGAGCAGTTCTTC
>many|-|TRBV2|TRBJ2-7
CASSETQFGEQYF
TGTGCCAGCAGTGAAACACAGTTCGGCGAGCAGTACTTC
>-|-|TRBV12-3/TRBV12-4|TRBJ2-2
CASSLGFKGRQKVFF
TGTGCCAGCAGTTTGGGGTTTAAGGGGAGACAGAAGGTGTTTTTT
>many|-|TRBV11-2|TRBJ2-2
CASSLLRTLDGELFF
TGTGCCAGCAGCTTACTCCGGACCCTCGACGGGGAGCTGTTTTTT
>-|-|TRBV29-1|TRBJ2-1
CSVLLGRNEQFF
TGCAGCGTTTTGCTAGGACGCAATGAGCAGTTCTTC
>few|TRBD2|TRBV6-1|TRBJ2-3
CAISPSGKITDTQYF
TGTGCCATCTCCCCTAGCGGGAAGATCACAGATACGCAGTATTTT
>-|TRBD2|TRBV12-3/TRBV12-4|TRBJ2-4
CASSGLDIQYF
TGTGCCAGCAGTGGACTAGACATTCAGTACTTC
>few|TRBD1|TRBV7-3|TRBJ2-7
CASSPSGTGGDEQYF
TGTGCCAGCAGCCCCTCAGGGACAGGGGGCGACGAGCAGTACTTC
>many|TRBD2|TRBV11-2|TRBJ2-3
CASSSPGLAERRTDTQYF
TGTGCCAGCAGCTCCCCGGGACTAGCGGAACGTAGGACAGATACGCAGTATTTT
>many|-|TRBV2|TRBJ2-7
CASSDPGLYEQYF
TGTGCCAGCAGCGACCCCGGACTGTACGAGCAGTACTTC
>-|-|TRBV5-6|TRBJ2-1
CASSHGLQTRFF
TGTGCCAGCAGCCATGGATTACAAACCCGGTTCTTC
>once|TRBD2|TRBV9|TRBJ2-2
CASSVEVAGVTGELFF
TGTGCCAGCAGCGTAGAGGTAGCGGGAGTAACCGGGGAGCTGTTTTTT
>-|-|TRBV24-1|TRBJ2-1
CATSDSERLDPNEQFF
TGTGCCACCAGTGATTCTGAAAGGCTAGACCCAAATGAGCAGTTCTTC
>many|-|TRBV20-1|TRBJ2-7
CSARGVRGSYEQYF
TGCAGTGCTAGGGGTGTCAGGGGCTCCTACGAGCAGTACTTC
>few|-|TRBV19|TRBJ2-1
CASNTGLYNEQFF
TGTGCCAGTAATACAGGCCTCTACAATGAGCAGTTCTTC
>-|-|TRBV9|TRBJ2-2
CASSATGRAGELFF
TGTGCCAGCAGCGCTACAGGGAGGGCCGGGGAGCTGTTTTTT
>-|TRBD2|TRBV7-2|TRBJ2-7
CASSLGGSWNEQYF
TGTGCCAGCAGCTTAGGCGGGAGCTGGAACGAGCAGTACTTC
>-|TRBD2|TRBV4-1|TRBJ2-1
CASSQPSNRLAGEGNEQFF
TGCGCCAGCAGCCAACCCTCAAACCGGCTAGCGGGAGAGGGCAATGAGCAGTTCTTC
>few|-|TRBV4-2|TRBJ1-5
CASSQVRGGTPQHF
TGTGCCAGCAGCCAAGTTAGGGGGGGGACGCCCCAGCATTTT
>many|TRBD2|TRBV2|TRBJ2-7
CASRGSGRMSEQYF
TGTGCCAGCAGGGGGAGCGGGAGAATGTCCGAGCAGTACTTC
>many|TRBD2|TRBV18|TRBJ2-1
CASSPEVLAGGSYNEQFF
TGTGCCAGCTCACCAGAGGTGCTAGCGGGAGGCTCCTACAATGAGCAGTTCTTC
>few|-|TRBV7-9|TRBJ2-3
CASSFRRLGGGTDTQYF
TGTGCCAGCAGCTTCCGCCGGTTGGGGGGAGGCACGGATACGCAGTATTTT
>-|TRBD2|TRBV7-9|TRBJ2-1
CASSPTSGHSYDEQFF
TGTGCCAGCAGCCCTACTAGCGGACACTCCTACGATGAGCAGTTCTTC
>-|-|TRBV28|TRBJ1-5
CASSSGRGTQPQHF
TGTGCCAGCAGTTCGGGACGTGGAACTCAGCCCCAGCATTTT
>many|TRBD2|TRBV12-3/TRBV12-4|TRBJ2-3
CASSFGGGYSTDTQYF
TGTGCCAGCAGTTTTGGGGGAGGGTACAGCACAGATACGCAGTATTTT
>many|TRBD1|TRBV12-3/TRBV12-4|TRBJ1-2
CASSTGGHGYGYTF
TGTGCCAGCTCCACAGGGGGACATGGCTATGGCTACACCTTC
>many|-|TRBV12-3/TRBV12-4|TRBJ2-1
CASSFRTRGNEQFF
TGTGCCAGCAGTTTCCGGACTAGGGGGAATGAGCAGTTCTTC
>many|-|TRBV11-2|TRBJ2-2
CASSSLTGPRGGELFF
TGTGCCAGCAGCTCTCTGACCGGGCCCCGGGGCGGGGAGCTGTTTTTT